This T cell receptor (beta chain) was sequenced during a study of blood T cell repertoires in COVID-19. Turning to the study itself: Sites in the United States, Italy and Spain provided acute and convalescent COVID-19 samples. T cells, B-cell-depleted T cells, or PBMCs provided the cDNA or gDNA that served as material.

This CDR3 has 16 amino acids. V was clipped by 5 bases and J by 1 base; unmatched bases: 11. In the original processing: Amplification with reference gene primers provided the estimates of nucleated cell counts. Profiled with immunoSEQ multiplex PCR; TCRdb holds only in-frame clones, not every one. V, J and clone size are taken as reported in that table, and D and trimming were inferred from the DNA itself. The repertoire includes around 250,000 clones, more than 75% of them detected once, and 5.5% to 9% sits in the top ten. The receptor comes from a woman in her 70s with active or convalescent COVID-19. Sequencing was carried out using peripheral blood. The genes are TRBV6-7 and TRBJ2-7; TRBD1 matches at 7 bases. TRBV6-7 is an open reading frame, and its role is uncertain. DNA for the CDR3: TGTGCCAGCAGTAAACACAGGGGCCAGTTTTCCTACGAGCAGTACTTC. The encoded protein is CASSKHRGQFSYEQYF.